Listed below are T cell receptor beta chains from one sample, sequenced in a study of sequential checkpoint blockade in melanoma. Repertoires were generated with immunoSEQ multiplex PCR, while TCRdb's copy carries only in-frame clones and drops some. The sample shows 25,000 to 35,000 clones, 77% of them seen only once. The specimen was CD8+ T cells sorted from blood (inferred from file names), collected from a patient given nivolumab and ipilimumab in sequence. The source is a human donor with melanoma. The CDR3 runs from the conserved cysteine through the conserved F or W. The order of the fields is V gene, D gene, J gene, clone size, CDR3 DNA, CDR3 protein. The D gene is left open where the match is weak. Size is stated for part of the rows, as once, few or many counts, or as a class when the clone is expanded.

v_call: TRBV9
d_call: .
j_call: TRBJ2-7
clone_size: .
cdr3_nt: TGTGCCAGCAGCCCCTATGGCGGGCTCTCCTACGAGCAGTACTTC
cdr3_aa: CASSPYGGLSYEQYF

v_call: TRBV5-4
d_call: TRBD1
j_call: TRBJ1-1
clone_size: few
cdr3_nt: TGTGCCAGCAGCGGACAGGGTACGGGGACTGAAGCTTTCTTT
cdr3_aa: CASSGQGTGTEAFF

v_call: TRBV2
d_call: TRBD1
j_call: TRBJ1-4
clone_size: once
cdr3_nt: TGTGCCAGCCGACAGGGGTTGGGTAATGAAAAACTGTTTTTT
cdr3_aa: CASRQGLGNEKLFF

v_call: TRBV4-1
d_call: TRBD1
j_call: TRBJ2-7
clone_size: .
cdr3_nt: TGCGCCAGCAGCCTGTTGGGACAGCAACCCTACGAGCAGTACTTC
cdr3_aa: CASSLLGQQPYEQYF

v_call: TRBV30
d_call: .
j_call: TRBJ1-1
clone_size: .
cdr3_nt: TGTGCCTGGAGTGTACTTGCAGGGCGGACTGAAGCTTTCTTT
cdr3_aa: CAWSVLAGRTEAFF

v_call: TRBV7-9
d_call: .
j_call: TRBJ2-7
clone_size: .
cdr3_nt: TGTGCCAGCAGCTCGGACAGTTCCTACGAGCAGTACTTC
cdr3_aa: CASSSDSSYEQYF

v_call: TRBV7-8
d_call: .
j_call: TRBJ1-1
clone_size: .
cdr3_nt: TGTGCCAGCAGCGACGGTTTAGAGTTGAAGACTAAGAACACTGAAGCTTTCTTT
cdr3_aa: CASSDGLELKTKNTEAFF

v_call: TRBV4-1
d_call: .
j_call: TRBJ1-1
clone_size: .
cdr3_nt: TGCGCCAGCAGCCCGGTGACAGACAGGACTGAAGCTTTCTTT
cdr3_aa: CASSPVTDRTEAFF

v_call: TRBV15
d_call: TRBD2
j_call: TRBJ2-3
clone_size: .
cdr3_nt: TGTGCCACCAGCTTCGGACTAGCGGGAGGGCCCTCAGATACGCAGTATTTT
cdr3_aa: CATSFGLAGGPSDTQYF

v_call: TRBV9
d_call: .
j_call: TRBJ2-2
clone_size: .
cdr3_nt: TGTGCCAGCACCACACTAGGAACCGGGGAGCTGTTTTTT
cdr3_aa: CASTTLGTGELFF

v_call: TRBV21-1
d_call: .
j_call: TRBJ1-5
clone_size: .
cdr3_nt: TGTGCCAGCAGCATCCCCACCCCCAACATGAGGTGGCAGCCCCAGCATTTT
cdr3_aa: CASSIPTPNMRWQPQHF

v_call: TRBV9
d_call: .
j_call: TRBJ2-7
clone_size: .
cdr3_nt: TGTGCCAGCAGCGTAGCCCAGGGGCCCACCTACGAGCAGTACTTC
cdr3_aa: CASSVAQGPTYEQYF

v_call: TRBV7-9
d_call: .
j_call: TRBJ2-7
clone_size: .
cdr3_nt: TGTGCCAGCAGCTCAGACAGGAACGAGCAGTACTTC
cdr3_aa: CASSSDRNEQYF

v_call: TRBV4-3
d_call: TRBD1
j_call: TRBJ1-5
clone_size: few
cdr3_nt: TGCGCCAGCAGCCCTTATACAGGGGTTCAGCCCCAGCATTTT
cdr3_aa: CASSPYTGVQPQHF

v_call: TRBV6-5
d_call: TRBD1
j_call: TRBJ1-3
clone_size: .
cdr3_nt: TGTGCCAGTAAAGACAGGGGGCCTGGAAACACCATATATTTT
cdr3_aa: CASKDRGPGNTIYF

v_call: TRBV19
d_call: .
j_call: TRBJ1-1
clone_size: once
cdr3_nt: TGTGCCAGTAGTCGTATGACAGCCTACATGAACACTGAAGCTTTCTTT
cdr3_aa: CASSRMTAYMNTEAFF

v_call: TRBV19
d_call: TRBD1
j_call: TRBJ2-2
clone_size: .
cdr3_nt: TGTGCCAGTAGGATTACAGGGGGTTACACCGGGGAGCTGTTTTTT
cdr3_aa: CASRITGGYTGELFF

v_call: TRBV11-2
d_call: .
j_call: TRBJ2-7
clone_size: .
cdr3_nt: TGTGCCAGCAGCTTAGGTGAGGACGAGCAGTACTTC
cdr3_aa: CASSLGEDEQYF

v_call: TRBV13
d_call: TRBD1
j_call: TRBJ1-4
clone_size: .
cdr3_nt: TGTGCCAGCAGCTGCCGGGACAGTTCCGCAACTAATGAAAAACTGTTTTTT
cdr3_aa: CASSCRDSSATNEKLFF

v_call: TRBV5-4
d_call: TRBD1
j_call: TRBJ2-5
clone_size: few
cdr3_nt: TGTGCCAGCAGTACCGGGACAGGGACGCGACAGGAGACCCAGTACTTC
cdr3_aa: CASSTGTGTRQETQYF

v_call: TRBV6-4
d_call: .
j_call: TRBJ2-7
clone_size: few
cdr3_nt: TGTGCCAGCAGCCGACTCAAGCAGTACTTC
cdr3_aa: CASSRLKQYF

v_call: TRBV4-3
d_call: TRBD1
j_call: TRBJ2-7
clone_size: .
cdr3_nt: TGCGCCAGCAGCCACTCCGGGACAGGACTCTACGAGCAGTACTTC
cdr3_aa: CASSHSGTGLYEQYF

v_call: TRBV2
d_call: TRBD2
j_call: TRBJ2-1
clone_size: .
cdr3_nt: TGTGCCAGCGGACTAGCGGGGTCCTACAATGAGCAGTTCTTC
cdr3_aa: CASGLAGSYNEQFF

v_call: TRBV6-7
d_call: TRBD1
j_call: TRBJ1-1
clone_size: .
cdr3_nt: TGTGCCAGCAGTATCGGGACAGTTAACACTGAAGCTTTCTTT
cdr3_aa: CASSIGTVNTEAFF

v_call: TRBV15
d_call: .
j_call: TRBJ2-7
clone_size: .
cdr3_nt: TGTGCCACCAGCGGAGCCGTTACGGGACTCCTACGAGAGCAGTACTTC
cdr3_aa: CATSGAVTGLLREQYF

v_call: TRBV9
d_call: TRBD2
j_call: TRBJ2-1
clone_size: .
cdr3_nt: TGTGCCAGCAGCGCGGCCTCTCCTAGCGGCCCCTACAATGAGCAGTTCTTC
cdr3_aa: CASSAASPSGPYNEQFF

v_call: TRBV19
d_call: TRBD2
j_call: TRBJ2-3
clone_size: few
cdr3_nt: TGTGCCAGTAGTATAGGAGCGGGGAGTGGCACAGATACGCAGTATTTT
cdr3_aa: CASSIGAGSGTDTQYF

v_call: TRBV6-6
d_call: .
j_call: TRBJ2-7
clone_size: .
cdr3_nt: TGTGCCAGCAGTTTTCGCTACTACGAGCAGTACTTC
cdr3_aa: CASSFRYYEQYF

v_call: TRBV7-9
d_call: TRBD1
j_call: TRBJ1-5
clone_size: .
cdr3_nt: TGTGCCAGCAGTTATACCTCGGGGACAGCCTTAAATCAGCCCCAGCATTTT
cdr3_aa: CASSYTSGTALNQPQHF

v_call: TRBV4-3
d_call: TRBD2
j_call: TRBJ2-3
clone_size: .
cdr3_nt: TGCGCCAGCAGCCTAGGCGGGGGGGCCCTCACAGATACGCAGTATTTT
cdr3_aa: CASSLGGGALTDTQYF

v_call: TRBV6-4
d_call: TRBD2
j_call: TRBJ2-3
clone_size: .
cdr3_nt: TGTGCCAGCAGTGACGGGGAGGGCGCAGATACGCAGTATTTT
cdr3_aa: CASSDGEGADTQYF

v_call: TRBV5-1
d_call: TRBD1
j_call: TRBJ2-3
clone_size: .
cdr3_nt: TGCGCCAGCAAGCGGACAGGGAAAGATACGCAGTATTTT
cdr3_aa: CASKRTGKDTQYF

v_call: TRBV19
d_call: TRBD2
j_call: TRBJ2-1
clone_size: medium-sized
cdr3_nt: TGTGCCAGTGGGACTAGCGGGGGGTTCCGTGAGCAGTTCTTC
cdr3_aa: CASGTSGGFREQFF

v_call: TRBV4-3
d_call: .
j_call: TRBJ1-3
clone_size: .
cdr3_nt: TGCGCCAGCAGCCAAGAAGAGGAAATCTCTGGAAACACCATATATTTT
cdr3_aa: CASSQEEEISGNTIYF

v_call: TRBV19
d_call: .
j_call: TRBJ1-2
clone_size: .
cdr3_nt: TGTGCCAGTAGTATGGGGCAGTTTTATGGCTACACCTTC
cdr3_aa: CASSMGQFYGYTF

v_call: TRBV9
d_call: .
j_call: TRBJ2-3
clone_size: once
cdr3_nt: TGTGCCAGCAGCGTAGTGATGACTAGCACAGATACGCAGTATTTT
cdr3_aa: CASSVVMTSTDTQYF

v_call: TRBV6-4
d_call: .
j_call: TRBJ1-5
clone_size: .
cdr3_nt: TGTGCCAGCAGTGAGCAGGGTGGTGGCAATCAGCCCCAGCATTTT
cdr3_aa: CASSEQGGGNQPQHF

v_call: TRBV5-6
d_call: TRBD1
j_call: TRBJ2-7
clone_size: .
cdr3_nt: TGTGCCAGCAGCGGAGGGACAGGGCTAGACTCCTACGAGCAGTACTTC
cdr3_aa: CASSGGTGLDSYEQYF

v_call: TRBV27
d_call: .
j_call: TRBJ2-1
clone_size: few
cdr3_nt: TGTGCCAGCAGCTCCCGGGACTTCATCACTGAGCAGTTCTTC
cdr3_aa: CASSSRDFITEQFF

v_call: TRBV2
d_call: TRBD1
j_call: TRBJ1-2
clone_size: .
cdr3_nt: TGTGCCAGCCCCGGACAGGGCGGAGGCTACACCTTC
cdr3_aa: CASPGQGGGYTF

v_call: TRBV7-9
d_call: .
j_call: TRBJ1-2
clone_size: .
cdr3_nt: TGTGCCAGCAGCCCCCAAGATTGGGCTCAATATGGCTACACCTTC
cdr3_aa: CASSPQDWAQYGYTF

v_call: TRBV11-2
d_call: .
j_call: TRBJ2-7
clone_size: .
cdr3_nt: TGTGCCAGCAGCCTAGGGAGTTACGAGCAGTACTTC
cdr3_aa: CASSLGSYEQYF

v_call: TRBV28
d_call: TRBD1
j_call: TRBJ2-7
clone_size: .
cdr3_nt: TGTGCCAGCAGTGTCCCCGGGACAGTAACCTACGAGCAGTACTTC
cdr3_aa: CASSVPGTVTYEQYF

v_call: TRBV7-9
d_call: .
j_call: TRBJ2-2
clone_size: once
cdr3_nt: TGTGCCAGCAGCTTATCCCTTACTGGGGAGCTGTTTTTT
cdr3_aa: CASSLSLTGELFF

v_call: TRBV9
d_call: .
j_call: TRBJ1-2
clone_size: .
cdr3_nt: TGTGCCAGCAGCGGACCCCAGGGGACGGTTTATGGCTACACCTTC
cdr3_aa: CASSGPQGTVYGYTF

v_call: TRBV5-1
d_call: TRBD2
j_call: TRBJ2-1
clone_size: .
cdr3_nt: TGCGCCAGCAGCCCCGGACTAGCGGGGGGGGGAGGCAATGAGCAGTTCTTC
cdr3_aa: CASSPGLAGGGGNEQFF

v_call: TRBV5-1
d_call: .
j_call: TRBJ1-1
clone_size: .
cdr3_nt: TGCGCCAGCAGCGACCCCCCAGGGGTAGCTTTCTTT
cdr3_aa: CASSDPPGVAFF

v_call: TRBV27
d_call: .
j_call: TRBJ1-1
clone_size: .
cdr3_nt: TGTGCCAGCAGCCGCGGACATACCATGAACACTGAAGCTTTCTTT
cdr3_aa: CASSRGHTMNTEAFF

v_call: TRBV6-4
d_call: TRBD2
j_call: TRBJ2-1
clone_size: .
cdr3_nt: TGTGCCAGCAGTGACTCGCCGGGAGGGCCCAACAATGAGCAGTTCTTC
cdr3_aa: CASSDSPGGPNNEQFF

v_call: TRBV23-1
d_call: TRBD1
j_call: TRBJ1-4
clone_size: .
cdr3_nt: TGCGCCAGCAGTCTCCGGGACAGGGAGACAACTAATGAAAAACTGTTTTTT
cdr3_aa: CASSLRDRETTNEKLFF

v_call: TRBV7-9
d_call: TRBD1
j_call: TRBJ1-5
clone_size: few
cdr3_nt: TGTGCCAGCAGCTCTTCGACAGGGGGCAATCAGCCCCAGCATTTT
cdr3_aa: CASSSSTGGNQPQHF

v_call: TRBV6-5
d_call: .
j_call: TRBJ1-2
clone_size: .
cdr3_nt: TGTGCCAGCAGTCCTCAGGGAACCGATGGCTACACCTTC
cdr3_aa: CASSPQGTDGYTF

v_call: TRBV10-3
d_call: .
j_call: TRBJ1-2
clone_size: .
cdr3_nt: TGTGCCATCAGTGACGGAGAAGCTAACTATGGCTACACCTTC
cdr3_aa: CAISDGEANYGYTF

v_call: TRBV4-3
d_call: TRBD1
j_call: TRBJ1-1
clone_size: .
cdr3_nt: TGCGCCAGCAGCCAAGAAAGGACAGGAGCCACTGAAGCTTTCTTT
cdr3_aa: CASSQERTGATEAFF

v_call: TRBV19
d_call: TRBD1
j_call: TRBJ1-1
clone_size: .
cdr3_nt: TGTGCCAGTAGCCCGCCCCGACAGGGCGCGATGAACACTGAAGCTTTCTTT
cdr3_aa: CASSPPRQGAMNTEAFF

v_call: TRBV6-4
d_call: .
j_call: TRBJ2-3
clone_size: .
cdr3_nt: TGTGCCAGCACATCAGATACGCAGTATTTT
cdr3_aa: CASTSDTQYF

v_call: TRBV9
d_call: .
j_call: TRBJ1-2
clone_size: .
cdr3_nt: TGTGCCAGCAGCGTAGATCCGGACGGGGACTATGGCTACACCTTC
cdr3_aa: CASSVDPDGDYGYTF

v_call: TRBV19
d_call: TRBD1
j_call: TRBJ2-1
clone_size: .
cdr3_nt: TGTGCCAGTGCCGATCGACAGGGATATTACAATGAGCAGTTCTTC
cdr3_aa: CASADRQGYYNEQFF